One and the same sample provided the 5 T cell receptor beta chains below, sequenced in a study of technical replicates of blood from several donors. TCRdb's table, derived via immunoSEQ multiplex PCR, lists solely in-frame clones and lacks some. The sample has about 72,000 clones; around 92% are singletons. The sample was T cells isolated from PBMCs. These receptor sequences come from a human donor in good health.

V gene TRBV5-1 combines with J gene TRBJ2-7; 8 nucleotides align to TRBD2. Losses at the gene ends were 1 base for V and 4 bases for J; bases not matched to a gene: 7. Germline assignment: CDR1 SGHRS and CDR2 YFSETQ. CDR3 length equals 15 residues. The CDR3 DNA reads as TGCGCCAGCAGCTTGTCCCGGGAGGGCGGATACGAGCAGTACTTC. Protein sequence: CASSLSREGGYEQYF.

This clone appeared once. The gene calls are TRBV9 and TRBJ1-4; D possibly corresponds to TRBD1 (5 bases). Trimming removed 3 bases at V and 8 bases at J, with 8 bases between. This CDR3 is built from 12 residues. Germline V lookup: CDR1 SGDLS, CDR2 YYNGEE. This CDR3 reads CASSDGGEKLFF. The CDR3 DNA reads as TGTGCCAGCAGCGATGGGGGGGAAAAACTGTTTTTT.

The V call is TRBV2, the J call TRBJ1-2, with D perhaps TRBD1 (6 bases). V dropped 4 bases and J dropped 7 bases, with 13 bases sitting between them. Per germline, CDR1 SNHLY and CDR2 FYNNEI. CDR3 length: 13 amino acids. CDR3 residues: CASSVVGALGYTF. CDR3 nucleotides: TGTGCCAGCAGTGTCGTGGGGGCGCTTGGCTACACCTTC.

V gene TRBV6-4 combines with J gene TRBJ2-3; the D gene is possibly TRBD1 (6 bases). Germline CDR1 reads MRHNA; CDR2 reads SNTAGT. Trimming stripped 2 bases from V and 0 bases from J, with 12 bases between. The CDR3 loop spans 16 amino acids. The CDR3 bases are TGTGCCAGCAGTGACAGGGGGTTTGGCAGCACAGATACGCAGTATTTT. Protein sequence: CASSDRGFGSTDTQYF.

The V gene is TRBV29-1, the J gene TRBJ2-1; 9 bases map to TRBD1. The V segment lost 7 bases and the J segment 5 bases; nucleotides outside the gene matches: 12. This CDR3 is built from 15 residues. Germline values: CDR1 SQVTM, CDR2 ANQGSEA. The DNA for the CDR3 is TGCAGCGAGAAGTCCCGGGACAGGGCCGACAATGAGCAGTTCTTC. Residues: CSEKSRDRADNEQFF.